This T cell receptor (beta chain) comes out of a study of blood T cell repertoires in COVID-19. Study in general: Material from acute and convalescent COVID-19 was sourced from the United States, Italy and Spain. The analysed material was cDNA or gDNA that came from T cells, B-cell-depleted T cells, or PBMCs.

The CDR3 is made up of 15 amino acids. Per germline, CDR1 MNHEY and CDR2 SVGAGI. Losses at the gene ends were 5 bases for V and 1 base for J; bases not matched to a gene: 5. Original processing notes: Estimation of nucleated cell counts relied on the amplification of reference gene primers. The data were produced by immunoSEQ multiplex PCR, yet TCRdb's version contains in-frame clones alone and is incomplete. Clonal size and the V and J genes are those of that table, whereas D and trimming came from the DNA. The sample lists under 110,000 clones; 85% were seen once. This receptor was identified in an older woman with active or convalescent COVID-19. Sequencing was performed on peripheral blood. This chain uses TRBV6-5 with TRBJ2-3, with 8 bases lining up with TRBD1. The CDR3 DNA reads TGTGCCAGCAGTACACAGGGGGGAGGCACAGATACGCAGTATTTT. This sequence encodes CASSTQGGGTDTQYF.